The 18 T cell receptor beta chains below come from one sample, sequenced in a study of CD8+ T cells in alopecia areata. Pooled cells of cutaneous lymph node origin were sorted on CD4, CD8alpha, NKG2D, NKG2ACE and other markers. Investigators isolated RNA and reverse transcribed it into cDNA to act as the sequencing template. The data were produced by immunoSEQ multiplex PCR, yet TCRdb's version contains in-frame clones alone and is incomplete. The sample has approximately 280,000 clones, none seen only once. Material: CD4+ T cells sorted from a lymph node. Receptor source: a C3H/HeJ mouse with alopecia areata. The strain bears MHC haplotype H2-k.

This clone has a handful of counts. At one boundary the junction diverges from the germline segment, which might be a read error. Mouse gene names apply. The read stops 3 residues short of the end of the CDR3; the missing end is completed from the germline J gene. J is TRBJ1-6 and V is TRBV19; TRBD1 matches 10 bases. TRBJ1-6 is marked as an open reading frame, function uncertain. Germline CDR1 and CDR2: FNHDT and SITEND (reference sequence). The CDR3 runs to 14 residues. The covered CDR3 bases are TGTACCAGCACCGACAGGGGGCGAAATTCGCCC. Protein product: CTSTDRGRNSP. The full CDR3 protein reads CTSTDRGRNSPLYF.

To note about this clone: The gene names given are mouse names. The missing CDR3 end, 4 residues past where the read stops, is filled in from the germline J gene. Other nucleotide sequences from this sample produce the same CDR3. The J gene is TRBJ2-2, the V gene TRBV31; the match to TRBD1 covers 8 bases. The CDR3 runs 15 residues. Trimming at V came to 3 bases and at J to 0 bases, leaving 3 bases not matched to a gene. Per the germline V gene, CDR1 is GKSSPN and CDR2 is SITVG. The CDR3: CAWSRTGSNTGQLYF. The DNA read from the CDR3 is TGTGCCTGGAGCCGGACAGGGTCAAACACCGGG.

This clone was seen a few times. Gene names are mouse gene names. The observed sequence ends 4 residues before the CDR3 terminus, with the missing tail filled in from the germline J gene. V gene TRBV19 combines with J gene TRBJ2-1; 11 bases match TRBD1. The CDR3 has 15 residues. Germline values: CDR1 FNHDT, CDR2 SITEND (reference sequence). The junction had 3 bases not matched to a gene; V was cut back by 1 base and J by 6 bases. The DNA read from the CDR3 is TGTGCCAGCAGTATAAGTGGGACAGGGGGTGCT. This translates into CASSISGTGGA. The whole CDR3 sequence reads CASSISGTGGAEQFF.

This clone was recorded a few times. Any gene name here is a mouse gene name. From the germline J gene comes the end of the CDR3, since the read stops 4 residues before it. The same CDR3 also results from other DNA sequences found in this sample. V gene TRBV19 combines with J gene TRBJ2-2, with D perhaps TRBD1 (6 bases). The CDR3 length is 15 residues. Trimming took 4 bases from V and 0 from J, leaving 10 bases between them. The germline CDR1 and CDR2 sequences are FNHDT and SITEND (reference sequence). The CDR3 bases that were read are TGTGCCAGCAGTCCGGACAGTGCAAACACCGGG. It yields the protein CASSPDSANTG. The whole CDR3 protein reads CASSPDSANTGQLYF.

This clone was seen a handful of times. Germline and genes: mouse. The read terminates 4 residues before the CDR3 end, so the remaining end is supplied by the germline J gene. Other DNA sequences from this sample encode an identical CDR3 as well. This rearrangement joins TRBV13-1 to TRBJ2-4; the match to TRBD1 covers 8 bases. Germline V lookup: CDR1 NSHNY, CDR2 SYGAGN. CDR3 size: 14 residues. With V trimmed by 2 bases and J by 3 bases, 2 bases remained unmatched. CDR3 amino acids: CASSDRGRQNTLYF. Incomplete CDR3 DNA: TGTGCCAGCAGTGACAGGGGGCGGCAAAAC.

This clone showed up just a few times. Genes here carry mouse names. The CDR3 loop is CASSRSPKNTGQLYF. Partial CDR3 DNA: TGTGCCAGCAGTAGGTCACCCAAAAACACCGGG. The V call is TRBV19, the J call TRBJ2-2; D is unclear. Read coverage stops 4 residues before the CDR3 terminus; the germline J gene supplies the remainder. V was shortened by 3 bases and J by 1 base, with 10 bases between the two germline ends. This CDR3 spans 15 amino acids. The germline V gene has CDR1 FNHDT and CDR2 SITEND (reference sequence).

There are a few counts of this clone. The listed genes are named as in mouse. With the read ending 4 residues before the CDR3 end, the germline J gene is used to fill in that end. The rearrangement joins TRBV12-1 to TRBJ1-2; TRBD1 might be the D (5 bases). The germline V gene has CDR1 SGHSN and CDR2 HYEKVE. Trimming cost V 1 base and J 4 bases, with 12 bases left between them. The CDR3 sequence is 14 residues long. The part of the CDR3 DNA that was read is TGTGCCAGCTCTCTAACCACTAGGGGCTCC. It yields the protein CASSLTTRGS. In full, the CDR3 is CASSLTTRGSDYTF. Complete variable domain (other parts from reference TRBV12-1 and TRBJ1-2): DSGVVQSPRHIIKEKGGRSVLTCIPISGHSNVVWYQQTLGKELKFLIQHYEKVERDKGFLPSRFSVQQFDDYHSEMNMSALELEDSAMYFCASSLTTRGSDYTFGSGTRLLVI.

The table lists this clone with a few counts. Gene names follow the mouse nomenclature. The CDR3 end falls 4 residues outside the read, so it is completed with the germline J gene. This chain connects TRBV14 to TRBJ2-1; D ambiguous. The CDR3 loop spans 14 amino acids. Trimming removed 3 bases from V and 0 bases from J, with 7 bases in between. Germline V CDR1 and CDR2: SGHDT, FRDEAV. The CDR3 is CASSSENNYAEQFF. The sequenced CDR3 bases are TGTGCCAGCAGTTCAGAGAATAACTATGCT.

With respect to this clone: All gene names here are mouse names. The read gets to within 4 residues of the CDR3 end, and the germline J gene fills in the rest. The V gene is TRBV19, the J gene TRBJ2-7, with 7 positions matching TRBD1. Germline-derived CDR1 and CDR2 are FNHDT and SITEND (reference sequence). CDR3 length: 13 amino acids. This chain's CDR3 is CASTRGTAYEQYF. The sequenced CDR3 bases are TGTGCCAGCACCCGGGGGACAGCATAT.

This clone came up a few times. The genes are named according to mouse. CDR3: CASPDIANSDYTF. The part of the CDR3 DNA that was read is TGTGCCAGCCCGGACATTGCAAACTCC. The J gene is TRBJ1-2, the V gene TRBV13-1; the D gene is possibly TRBD1 (5 bases). Coverage ceases 4 residues before the CDR3 finishes, and the germline J gene fills in the end. This CDR3 spans 13 amino acids. Germline CDR1 is NSHNY and CDR2 is SYGAGN. V gave up 7 bases and J gave up 0 bases, with 10 bases separating them.

In its sample, this clone was seen a few times. Genes and germline come from the mouse. The CDR3 end is not reached by the read, which stops 4 residues before it; the germline J gene fills it in. V gene TRBV12-1 combines with J gene TRBJ1-2; the match to TRBD1 covers 8 bases. Trimming took 4 bases from V and 2 from J; bases not matched to a gene: 8. The CDR3 is 15 amino acids. Germline loops: CDR1 SGHSN, CDR2 HYEKVE. The chain's CDR3 is CASSLTGALNSDYTF. The sequenced CDR3 bases are TGTGCCAGCTCCCTGACAGGGGCCCTGAACTCC.

About this clone: Gene and germline names: mouse. The DNA ends 4 residues before the CDR3 does, and the rest of the CDR3 is filled in from the germline J gene. The V call is TRBV13-3, the J call TRBJ2-2; D is perhaps TRBD1 (5 bases). There are 15 residues in the CDR3. Trimming stripped 5 bases from V and 0 bases from J, with 11 bases between. Per germline, CDR1 NNHDY and CDR2 SYVADS. CDR3 sequence: CASSPDNTNTGQLYF. The DNA read from the CDR3 is TGTGCCAGCAGCCCGGACAACACAAACACCGGG.

This clone has more than one count but fewer than ten. The genes are named according to mouse. The read ends 4 residues before the CDR3 terminus; that terminus is restored from the germline J gene. The genes are TRBV13-1 and TRBJ2-7; possibly TRBD1 for D (6 bases). CDR1 and CDR2 (germline): NSHNY, SYGAGN. The CDR3 extends over 12 amino acids. CDR3 sequence: CASGPGDYEQYF. CDR3 DNA (partial): TGTGCCAGCGGGCCAGGGGATTAT.

This clone was counted a few times. Mouse gene names and germline throughout. Sequencing ends 4 residues short of the CDR3 end; the germline J gene provides the rest. V is TRBV1 and J is TRBJ1-1; D uncertain. This CDR3 spans 14 amino acids. Looked up from germline, CDR1 is NSQYPW and CDR2 is LRSPGD (reference sequence). V gave up 0 bases and J gave up 1 base, with 6 bases separating them. The CDR3 region is CTCSADRLNTEVFF. The sequenced CDR3 bases are TGCACCTGCAGTGCAGACAGGTTGAACACA. Full variable domain (outside the CDR3, taken from reference TRBV1 and TRBJ1-1): VTLLEQNPRWRLVPRGQAVNLRCILKNSQYPWMSWYQQDLQKQLQWLFTLRSPGDKEVKSLPGADYLATRVTDTELRLQVANMSQGRTLYCTCSADRLNTEVFFGKGTRLTVV.

There are a few counts of this clone. Mouse names are used for the genes. The read terminates 4 residues before the CDR3 end, so the remaining end is supplied by the germline J gene. V gene TRBV1 combines with J gene TRBJ2-4; TRBD1 is a possible D gene (6 bases). This CDR3 region has 15 residues. The V and J ends lost 3 bases and 0 bases respectively, with 10 bases between them. Per the germline V gene, CDR1 is NSQYPW and CDR2 is LRSPGD (reference sequence). The covered CDR3 bases are TGCACCTGCAGTGCCCCCCAGGGGAGTCAAAAC. Translated, it gives CTCSAPQGSQN. The full CDR3 protein reads CTCSAPQGSQNTLYF.

A word on this clone: Genes and germline are mouse. The read comes to an end 4 residues before the CDR3 does, leaving the germline J gene to fill in the end. The chain combines TRBV1 with TRBJ1-1; 7 bases align to TRBD1. The J segment lost 1 base and the V segment lost 6 bases, leaving 2 bases of the junction unmatched. This CDR3 region has 13 residues. Looked up from germline, CDR1 is NSQYPW and CDR2 is LRSPGD (reference sequence). Incomplete CDR3 DNA: TGCACCTGCAGCCGGGACAGAAACACA. Encoded protein: CTCSRDRNT. The whole CDR3 protein is CTCSRDRNTEVFF.

Worth noting for this clone: Germline and genes here are mouse. The read is 3 residues too short to cover the CDR3 end, so that end is filled in from the germline J gene. The chain combines TRBV13-1 with TRBJ1-6; 7 bases map to TRBD1. TRBJ1-6 is assigned to the ORF class and has an uncertain function. CDR1 and CDR2 from the germline V gene are NSHNY and SYGAGN. The V gene end was trimmed by 3 bases and the J gene end by 8 bases; junction bases not matched to a gene: 5. CDR3 length: 14 amino acids. CDR3 DNA, as far as it was read: TGTGCCAGCAGTGGTTCCAGGGGGGATTCGCCC. Translating it yields CASSGSRGDSP. In full, the CDR3 is CASSGSRGDSPLYF.

Only a few counts were recorded for this clone. Gene names are mouse gene names. The read terminates 4 residues before the CDR3 end, so the remaining end is supplied by the germline J gene. The chain couples TRBV19 to TRBJ2-5, with D possibly being TRBD1 (6 bases). CDR3 length: 15 amino acids. Germline CDR1 reads FNHDT; CDR2 reads SITEND (reference sequence). V lost 7 bases, J lost 0 bases, and 15 bases lay in between. CDR3 sequence reads: CASAFLGTNQDTQYF. The covered CDR3 bases are TGTGCCAGCGCTTTCCTCGGGACAAACCAAGAC.